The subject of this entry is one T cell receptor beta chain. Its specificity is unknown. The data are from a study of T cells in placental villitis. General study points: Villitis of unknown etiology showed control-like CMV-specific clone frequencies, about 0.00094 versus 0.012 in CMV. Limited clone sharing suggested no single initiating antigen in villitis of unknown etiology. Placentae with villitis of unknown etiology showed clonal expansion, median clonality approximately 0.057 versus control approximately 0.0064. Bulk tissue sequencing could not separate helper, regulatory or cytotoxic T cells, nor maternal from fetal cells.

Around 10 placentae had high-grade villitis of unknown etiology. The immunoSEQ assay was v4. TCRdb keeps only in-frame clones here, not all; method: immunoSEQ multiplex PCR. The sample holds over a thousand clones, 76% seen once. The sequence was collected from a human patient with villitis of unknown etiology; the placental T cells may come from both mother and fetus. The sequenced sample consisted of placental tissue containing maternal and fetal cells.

In nucleotides, the CDR3 is TGTGCCAGCAGTTTAAGGCCTCAAAACATTCAGTACTTC. Translation: CASSLRPQNIQYF. V usage is TRBV28 and J usage is TRBJ2-4; no clear D gene. Germline CDR1 and CDR2: MDHEN and SYDVKM. This CDR3 has 13 residues. The V gene lost 2 bases and the J gene lost 5 bases, with 7 bases spanning the gap.